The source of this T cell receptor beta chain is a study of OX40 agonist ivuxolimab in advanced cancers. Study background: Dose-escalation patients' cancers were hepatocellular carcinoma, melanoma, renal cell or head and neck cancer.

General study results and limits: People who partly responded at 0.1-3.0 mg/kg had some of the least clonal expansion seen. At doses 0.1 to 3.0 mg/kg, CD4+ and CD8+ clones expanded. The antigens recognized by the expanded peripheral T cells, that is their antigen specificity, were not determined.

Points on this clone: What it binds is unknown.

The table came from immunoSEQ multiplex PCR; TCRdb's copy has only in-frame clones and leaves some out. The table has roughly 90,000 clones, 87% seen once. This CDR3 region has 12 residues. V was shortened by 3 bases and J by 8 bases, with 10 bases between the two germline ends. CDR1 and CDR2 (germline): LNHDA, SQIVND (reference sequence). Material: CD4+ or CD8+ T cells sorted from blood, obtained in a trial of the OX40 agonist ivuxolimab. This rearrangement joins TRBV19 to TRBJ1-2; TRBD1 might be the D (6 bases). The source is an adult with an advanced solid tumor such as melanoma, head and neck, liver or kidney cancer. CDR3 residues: CASSMGARGYTF. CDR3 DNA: TGTGCCAGTAGTATGGGGGCGAGGGGCTACACCTTC.